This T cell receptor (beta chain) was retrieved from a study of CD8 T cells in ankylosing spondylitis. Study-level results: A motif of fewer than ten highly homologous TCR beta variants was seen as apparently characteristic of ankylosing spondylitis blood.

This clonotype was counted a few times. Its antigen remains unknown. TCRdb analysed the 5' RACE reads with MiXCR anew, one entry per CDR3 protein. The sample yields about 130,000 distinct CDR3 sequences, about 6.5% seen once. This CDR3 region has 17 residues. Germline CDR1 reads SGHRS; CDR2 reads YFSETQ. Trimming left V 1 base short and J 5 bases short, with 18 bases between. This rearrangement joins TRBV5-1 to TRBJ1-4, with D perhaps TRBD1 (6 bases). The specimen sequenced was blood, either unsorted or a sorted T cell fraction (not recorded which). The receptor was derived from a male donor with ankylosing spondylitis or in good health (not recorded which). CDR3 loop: CASSLSQAGRGNEKLFF. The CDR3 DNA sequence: TGCGCCAGCAGCTTGTCCCAAGCGGGCAGGGGAAATGAAAAACTGTTTTTT.